The 15 T cell receptor beta chains presented below share a single source sample, sequenced in a study of Ad26.COV2.S vaccination and SARS-CoV-2 variants. Treatment noted: roughly 18 received Ad26.COV2.S at low or high dose, single or two shots; about 5 received placebo; per-sample allocation not given. It was on day 63 after the first vaccine or placebo injection that samples were taken. Profiling relied on immunoSEQ multiplex PCR, and the TCRdb table lists in-frame clones only, not all of them. The profile shows some 420,000 clones, around 89% of them singletons. The sample was peripheral blood, taken in a trial of Ad26.COV2.S vaccine versus placebo. These receptors were collected from a person between 18 and 59 years old who received the Ad26.COV2.S COVID-19 vaccine or a placebo.

This clone was seen a handful of times. The chain joins TRBV6-5 to TRBJ1-5, with D unresolved. From germline, CDR1 is MNHEY and CDR2 SVGAGI. The CDR3 length is 15 residues. Deletions cut 6 bases from V and 4 bases from J, with 16 bases between. The CDR3 protein is CASRRQFDGNQPQHF. CDR3 sequence (DNA): TGTGCCAGCAGGCGGCAATTCGACGGAAATCAGCCCCAGCATTTT.

The chain carries TRBV5-5 and TRBJ2-1; D gene unclear. Trimming took 0 bases from V and 3 from J, leaving 10 bases between them. This CDR3 contains 15 residues. CDR1 SGHKS and CDR2 YYEKEE come from the germline V gene (reference sequence). CDR3 residues: CASSLVSSFYNEQFF. The CDR3 DNA is TGTGCCAGCAGCTTGGTGTCTAGTTTCTACAATGAGCAGTTCTTC.

This clone occurred once. The chain is built from TRBV28 and TRBJ1-4; the D is unclear. Germline loops: CDR1 MDHEN, CDR2 SYDVKM. CDR3 length equals 14 residues. Trimming took 6 bases from V and 6 from J, leaving 14 bases between them. The chain's CDR3 is CASRAGLLDEKLFF. The CDR3 DNA sequence: TGTGCCAGCAGGGCCGGACTGTTAGATGAAAAACTGTTTTTT.

This rearrangement joins TRBV7-2 to TRBJ2-2; D perhaps matches TRBD2 (6 bases). Germline V CDR1 and CDR2: SGHTA, FQGNSA. The CDR3 totals 15 residues. V was cut by 5 bases and J by 3 bases, with 13 bases left in between. The DNA of the CDR3 is TGTGCCAGCAGCCAACGACTAGGCGACACCGGGGAGCTGTTTTTT. As protein: CASSQRLGDTGELFF. Variable domain in full (rest from reference TRBV7-2 and TRBJ2-2): GAGVSQSPSNKVTEKGKDVELRCDPISGHTALYWYRQSLGQGLEFLIYFQGNSAPDKSGLPSDRFSAERTGGSVSTLTIQRTQQEDSAVYLCASSQRLGDTGELFFGEGSRLTVL.

The chain recombines TRBV7-9 with TRBJ1-2, with unresolved D. The germline V gene encodes CDR1 SEHNR and CDR2 FQNEAQ (reference sequence). The CDR3 is 15 amino acids. The V end was cut by 5 bases, the J end by 1 base, with 14 bases between. The CDR3 nucleotides read TGTGCCAGCAGCCCGGTGGGGAGAAATAACTATGGCTACACCTTC. It translates to CASSPVGRNNYGYTF.

The chain is built from TRBV7-9 and TRBJ1-4; tentative D call: TRBD1 (5 bases). Trimming pared 5 bases from V and 8 bases from J, leaving 18 bases between. The CDR3 extends over 15 amino acids. The germline V gene has CDR1 SEHNR and CDR2 FQNEAQ (reference sequence). The CDR3 is CASSRPRDREEKLFF. In nucleotides, the CDR3 is TGTGCCAGCAGCCGTCCTCGGGACCGAGAAGAAAAACTGTTTTTT.

Only one count was recorded for this clone. V and J are TRBV19 and TRBJ2-2; D may match TRBD1 or TRBD2 (5 bases each). The V gene lost 3 bases and the J gene lost 6 bases, with 17 bases spanning the gap. This CDR3 has 16 residues. Germline V gene sequence: CDR1 LNHDA, CDR2 SQIVND (reference sequence). This CDR3 is CASSITRGLPPGELFF. The CDR3 bases are TGTGCCAGTAGTATTACTCGGGGCCTTCCGCCCGGGGAGCTGTTTTTT. The full variable domain, completed using reference TRBV19 and TRBJ2-2, is DGGITQSPKYLFRKEGQNVTLSCEQNLNHDAMYWYRQDPGQGLRLIYYSQIVNDFQKGDIAEGYSVSREKKESFPLTVTSAQKNPTAFYLCASSITRGLPPGELFFGEGSRLTVL.

The CDR3 sequence: CASSRGANTEAFF. For the CDR3, the DNA is TGTGCCAGCAGTCGAGGAGCGAACACTGAAGCTTTCTTT. The chain has TRBV28 and TRBJ1-1; D is ambiguous. Trimming left V 5 bases short and J 1 base short, with 8 bases between. Germline V gene sequence: CDR1 MDHEN, CDR2 SYDVKM. There are 13 residues in the CDR3.

The chain joins TRBV4-2 to TRBJ1-1; D gene unclear. The V gene's germline CDR1 is LGHNA and CDR2 YNFKEQ. V was trimmed by 4 bases and J by 5 bases, leaving 14 bases between them. This CDR3 contains 14 residues. As DNA, the CDR3 is TGTGCCAGCAGCCCTCTTCGTGTGGGGACTGAAGCTTTCTTT. It is translated as CASSPLRVGTEAFF.

The V call is TRBV28, the J call TRBJ1-4; no clear D. The V gene's germline CDR1 is MDHEN and CDR2 SYDVKM. V lost 6 bases to trimming and J lost 0 bases, with 11 bases between them. The CDR3 extends over 15 amino acids. The CDR3 bases are TGTGCCAGCAGCGGTTCCAGACCAACTAATGAAAAACTGTTTTTT. Protein: CASSGSRPTNEKLFF.

The chain employs TRBV7-6 and TRBJ2-1; TRBD2 might be the D (6 bases). The CDR3 extends over 16 amino acids. Per germline, CDR1 SGHVS and CDR2 FNYEAQ. Trimming left V 3 bases short and J 4 bases short, with 16 bases between. The CDR3 nucleotides read TGTGCCAGCAGCTTGGTGCATGGGGGGTTATACAATGAGCAGTTCTTC. Translating it yields CASSLVHGGLYNEQFF.

This clone was recorded only once. The chain links TRBV2 to TRBJ2-7; 9 bases match TRBD1. The CDR3 extends over 14 amino acids. CDR1 and CDR2 (germline): SNHLY, FYNNEI. Trimming took 5 bases from V and 3 from J; bases not matched to a gene: 5. CDR3 residues: CASSRTGDYYEQYF. CDR3 nucleotide sequence: TGTGCCAGCAGTAGGACAGGGGACTACTACGAGCAGTACTTC.

This chain joins TRBV30 and TRBJ1-5; no definite D call. CDR3 size: 13 residues. In germline, CDR1 is GTSNPN, CDR2 SVGIG (reference sequence). V lost 5 bases to trimming and J lost 1 base, with 9 bases between them. The CDR3 DNA follows: TGTGCCTGGCGGGCGGCGAGCAATCAGCCCCAGCATTTT. Protein: CAWRAASNQPQHF.

This chain uses TRBV9 with TRBJ2-5, with D possibly matching TRBD1 (5 bases). The CDR3 loop spans 14 amino acids. V dropped 1 base and J dropped 4 bases, with 11 bases sitting between them. Germline lookup yields CDR1 SGDLS and CDR2 YYNGEE. The CDR3 DNA follows: TGTGCCAGCAGCGTATCAGGGTTGAGAGAGACCCAGTACTTC. Amino acids: CASSVSGLRETQYF.

The chain is built from TRBV9 and TRBJ2-5; 8 bases match TRBD1. After removal of 4 bases from V and 1 base from J, the junction contained 12 bases not matched to a gene. The CDR3 sequence is 17 residues long. Germline values: CDR1 SGDLS, CDR2 YYNGEE. CDR3 loop: CASSKPALGQGQETQYF. CDR3 sequence (DNA): TGTGCCAGCAGCAAACCAGCCTTAGGACAGGGCCAAGAGACCCAGTACTTC.